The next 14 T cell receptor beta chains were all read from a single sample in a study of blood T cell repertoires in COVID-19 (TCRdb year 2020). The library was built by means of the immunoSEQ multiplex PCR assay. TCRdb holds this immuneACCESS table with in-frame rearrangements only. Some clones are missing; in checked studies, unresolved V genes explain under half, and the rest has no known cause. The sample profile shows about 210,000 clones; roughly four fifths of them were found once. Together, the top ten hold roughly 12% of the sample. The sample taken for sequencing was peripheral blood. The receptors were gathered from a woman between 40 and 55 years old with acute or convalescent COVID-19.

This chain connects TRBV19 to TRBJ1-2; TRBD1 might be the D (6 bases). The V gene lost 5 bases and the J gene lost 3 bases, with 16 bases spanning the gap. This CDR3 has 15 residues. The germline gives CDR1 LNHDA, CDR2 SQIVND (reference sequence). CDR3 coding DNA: TGTGCCAGTAGTGTACAGGGAGAACGGTACTATGGCTACACCTTC. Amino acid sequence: CASSVQGERYYGYTF.

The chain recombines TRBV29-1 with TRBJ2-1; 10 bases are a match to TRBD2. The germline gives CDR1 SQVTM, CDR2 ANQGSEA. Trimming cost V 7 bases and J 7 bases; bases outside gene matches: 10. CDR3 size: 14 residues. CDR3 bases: TGCAGCGCCCGAAAGGGACTAGCGAGGAATGAGCAGTTCTTC. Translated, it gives CSARKGLARNEQFF.

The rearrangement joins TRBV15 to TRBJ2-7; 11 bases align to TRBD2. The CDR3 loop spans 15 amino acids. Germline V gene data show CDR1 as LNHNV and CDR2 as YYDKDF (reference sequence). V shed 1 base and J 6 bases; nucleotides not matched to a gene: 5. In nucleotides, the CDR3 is TGTGCCACCAGCAGAGGAGGGACTAGCGGTCTCGAGCAGTACTTC. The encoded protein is CATSRGGTSGLEQYF.

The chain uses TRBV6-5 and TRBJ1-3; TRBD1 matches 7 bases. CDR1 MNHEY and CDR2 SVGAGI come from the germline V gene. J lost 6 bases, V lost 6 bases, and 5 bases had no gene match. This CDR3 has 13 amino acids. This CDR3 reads CASSRGGVNTIYF. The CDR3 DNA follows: TGTGCCAGCAGCCGAGGGGGCGTAAACACCATATATTTT.

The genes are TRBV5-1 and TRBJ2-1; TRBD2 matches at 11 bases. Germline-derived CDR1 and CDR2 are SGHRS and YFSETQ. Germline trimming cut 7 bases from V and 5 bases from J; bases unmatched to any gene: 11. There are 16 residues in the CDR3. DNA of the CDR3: TGCGCCAGCGGCAAGGCCGGGACTAGCGGAAACAATGAGCAGTTCTTC. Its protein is CASGKAGTSGNNEQFF.

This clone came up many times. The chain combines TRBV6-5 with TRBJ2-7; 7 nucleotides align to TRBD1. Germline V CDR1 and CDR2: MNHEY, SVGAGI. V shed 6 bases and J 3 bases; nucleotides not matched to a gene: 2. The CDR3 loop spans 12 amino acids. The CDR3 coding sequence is TGTGCCAGCAGGGACAGGCACTACGAGCAGTACTTC. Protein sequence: CASRDRHYEQYF.

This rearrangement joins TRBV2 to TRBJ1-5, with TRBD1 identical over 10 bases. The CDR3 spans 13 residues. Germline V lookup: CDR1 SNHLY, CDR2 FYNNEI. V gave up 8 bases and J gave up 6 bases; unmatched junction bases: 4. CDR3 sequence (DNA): TGTGCCAGCCAAGGGGACAGGGGTCAGCCCCAGCATTTT. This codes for CASQGDRGQPQHF.

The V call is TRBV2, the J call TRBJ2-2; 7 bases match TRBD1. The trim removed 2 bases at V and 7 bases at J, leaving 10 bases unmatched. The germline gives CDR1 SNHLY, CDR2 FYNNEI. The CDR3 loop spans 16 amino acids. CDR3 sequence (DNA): TGTGCCAGCAGTGAATCAGGGCTCGCAGGGGGCGGGGAGCTGTTTTTT. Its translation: CASSESGLAGGGELFF.

CDR3 region: CASSSQDSNSPLHF. Here the CDR3 DNA reads TGCGCCAGCAGCTCCCAGGACAGTAATTCACCCCTCCACTTT. This rearrangement joins TRBV5-1 to TRBJ1-6, with a tentative D call TRBD1 (6 bases). Germline values: CDR1 SGHRS, CDR2 YFSETQ. V was pared by 3 bases and J by 6 bases, with 10 bases between. The CDR3 is 14 residues long. The variable domain in full, completed from reference TRBV5-1 and TRBJ1-6, reads KAGVTQTPRYLIKTRGQQVTLSCSPISGHRSVSWYQQTPGQGLQFLFEYFSETQRNKGNFPGRFSGRQFSNSRSEMNVSTLELGDSALYLCASSSQDSNSPLHFGNGTRLTVT.

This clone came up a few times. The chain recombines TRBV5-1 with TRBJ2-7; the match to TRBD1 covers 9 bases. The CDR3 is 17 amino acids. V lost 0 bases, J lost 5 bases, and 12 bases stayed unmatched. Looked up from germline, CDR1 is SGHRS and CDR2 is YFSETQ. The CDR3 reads CASSLELLGTGSDEQYF. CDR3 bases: TGCGCCAGCAGCTTGGAGCTTCTCGGGACAGGGAGCGACGAGCAGTACTTC. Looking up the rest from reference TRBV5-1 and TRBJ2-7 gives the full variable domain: KAGVTQTPRYLIKTRGQQVTLSCSPISGHRSVSWYQQTPGQGLQFLFEYFSETQRNKGNFPGRFSGRQFSNSRSEMNVSTLELGDSALYLCASSLELLGTGSDEQYFGPGTRLTVT.

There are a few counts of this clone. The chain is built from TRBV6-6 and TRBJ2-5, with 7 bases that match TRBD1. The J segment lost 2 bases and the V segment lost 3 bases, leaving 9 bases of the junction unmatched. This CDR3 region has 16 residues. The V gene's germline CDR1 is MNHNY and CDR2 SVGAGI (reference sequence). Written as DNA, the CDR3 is TGTGCCAGCAGTTATTACCCGACAGGGTCGCAAGAGACCCAGTACTTC. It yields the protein CASSYYPTGSQETQYF.

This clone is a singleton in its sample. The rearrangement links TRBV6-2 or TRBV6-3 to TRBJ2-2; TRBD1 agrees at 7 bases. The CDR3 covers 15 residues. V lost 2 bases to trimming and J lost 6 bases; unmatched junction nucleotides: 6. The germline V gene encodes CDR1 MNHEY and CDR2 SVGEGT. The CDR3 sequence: CASSYRTGWAGELFF. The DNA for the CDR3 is TGTGCCAGCAGTTACAGGACAGGATGGGCCGGGGAGCTGTTTTTT.

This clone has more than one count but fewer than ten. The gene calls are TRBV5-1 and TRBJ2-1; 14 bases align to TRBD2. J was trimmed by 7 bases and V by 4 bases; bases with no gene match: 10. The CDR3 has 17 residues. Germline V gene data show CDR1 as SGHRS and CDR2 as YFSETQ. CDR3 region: CASSKLTSGGAGNEQFF. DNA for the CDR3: TGCGCCAGCAGCAAGTTGACTAGCGGGGGGGCTGGGAATGAGCAGTTCTTC.

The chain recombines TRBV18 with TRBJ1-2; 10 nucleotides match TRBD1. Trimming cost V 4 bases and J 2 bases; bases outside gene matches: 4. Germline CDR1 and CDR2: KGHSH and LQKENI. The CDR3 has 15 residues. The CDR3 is CASSREGQGNYGYTF. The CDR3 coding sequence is TGTGCCAGCTCACGGGAGGGACAGGGGAACTATGGCTACACCTTC.